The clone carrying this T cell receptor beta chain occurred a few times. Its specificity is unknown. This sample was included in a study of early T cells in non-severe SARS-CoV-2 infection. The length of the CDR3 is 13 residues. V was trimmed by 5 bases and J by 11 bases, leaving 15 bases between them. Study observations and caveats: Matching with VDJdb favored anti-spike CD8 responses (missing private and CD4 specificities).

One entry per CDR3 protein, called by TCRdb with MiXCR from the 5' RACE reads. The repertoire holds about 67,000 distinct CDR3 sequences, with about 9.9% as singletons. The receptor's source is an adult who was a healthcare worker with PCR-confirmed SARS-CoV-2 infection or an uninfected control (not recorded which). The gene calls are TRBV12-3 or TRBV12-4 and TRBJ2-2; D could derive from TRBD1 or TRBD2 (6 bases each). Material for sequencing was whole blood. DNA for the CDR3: TGTGCCAGCAGTAATAGGGGGGAAGGAGAGCTGTTTTTT. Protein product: CASSNRGEGELFF.